The rows below give T cell receptor beta chains drawn from one sample of a study of beta chain features in type 1 diabetes. Here immunoSEQ multiplex PCR was the method, and the copy in TCRdb shows in-frame clones only, minus some. There are about 52,000 clones in the sample; around 45% occur only once, and roughly 1.5% lies in the top ten. The sequenced material came from Tregs from blood. All receptors derive from a young man with type 1 diabetes. Each CDR3 is given with its conserved first and last residue. A D gene is named only where the DNA matches it firmly. Some rows mark clone size as missing; the rest say once, few, many or name a class of expanded clone.

D gene: TRBD2
J gene: TRBJ2-7
clone size: few
V gene: TRBV7-2
CDR3 protein: CASSLDLAGAYEQYF
CDR3 DNA: TGTGCCAGCAGCTTAGATCTAGCGGGAGCCTACGAGCAGTACTTC

D gene: .
J gene: TRBJ1-1
clone size: .
V gene: TRBV7-3
CDR3 protein: CASSLIGGRDEAFF
CDR3 DNA: TGTGCCAGCAGCTTAATCGGAGGGCGGGATGAAGCTTTCTTT

D gene: .
J gene: TRBJ1-2
clone size: .
V gene: TRBV14
CDR3 protein: CASSQQGNYGYTF
CDR3 DNA: TGTGCCAGCAGCCAACAGGGGAACTATGGCTACACCTTC

D gene: .
J gene: TRBJ2-7
clone size: .
V gene: TRBV18
CDR3 protein: CASSPNGGDIEQYF
CDR3 DNA: TGTGCCAGCTCACCGAATGGCGGGGATATAGAGCAGTACTTC

D gene: .
J gene: TRBJ1-2
clone size: .
V gene: TRBV19
CDR3 protein: CASKEAGDWYGYTF
CDR3 DNA: TGTGCCAGTAAGGAAGCGGGGGACTGGTATGGCTACACCTTC

D gene: TRBD1
J gene: TRBJ2-2
clone size: .
V gene: TRBV11-2
CDR3 protein: CASRPGDRVGGELFF
CDR3 DNA: TGTGCCAGCAGACCCGGGGACAGGGTCGGCGGGGAGCTGTTTTTT

D gene: TRBD1
J gene: TRBJ2-3
clone size: .
V gene: TRBV7-7
CDR3 protein: CASSLNRGADTQYF
CDR3 DNA: TGTGCTAGCAGCTTAAACAGGGGAGCAGATACGCAGTATTTT

D gene: TRBD1
J gene: TRBJ1-5
clone size: .
V gene: TRBV30
CDR3 protein: CAWSGQGGWEPQHF
CDR3 DNA: TGTGCCTGGAGCGGACAGGGAGGCTGGGAGCCCCAGCATTTT

D gene: TRBD1
J gene: TRBJ1-5
clone size: few
V gene: TRBV30
CDR3 protein: CAWSVGAGQGRNQPQHF
CDR3 DNA: TGTGCCTGGAGTGTAGGGGCGGGACAGGGTCGCAATCAGCCCCAGCATTTT

D gene: .
J gene: TRBJ2-2
clone size: .
V gene: TRBV7-9
CDR3 protein: CASSRGTGELFF
CDR3 DNA: TGTGCCAGCAGCCGCGGCACCGGGGAGCTGTTTTTT

D gene: TRBD1
J gene: TRBJ2-7
clone size: many
V gene: TRBV28
CDR3 protein: CASRPTGNIPQQYF
CDR3 DNA: TGTGCCAGCAGACCGACAGGGAATATTCCTCAGCAGTACTTC

D gene: .
J gene: TRBJ2-1
clone size: .
V gene: TRBV19
CDR3 protein: CASTRTGPNEQFF
CDR3 DNA: TGTGCCAGTACAAGAACAGGACCTAATGAGCAGTTCTTC

D gene: TRBD1
J gene: TRBJ2-5
clone size: .
V gene: TRBV5-4
CDR3 protein: CASSRQGSTETQYF
CDR3 DNA: TGTGCCAGCAGCCGACAGGGGAGCACAGAGACCCAGTACTTC

D gene: .
J gene: TRBJ1-2
clone size: few
V gene: TRBV14
CDR3 protein: CASSHRGNYGYTF
CDR3 DNA: TGTGCCAGCAGCCACAGGGGAAACTATGGCTACACCTTC

D gene: .
J gene: TRBJ1-1
clone size: few
V gene: TRBV7-2
CDR3 protein: CASRQGMGNTEAFF
CDR3 DNA: TGTGCCAGCCGTCAGGGAATGGGGAACACTGAAGCTTTCTTT

D gene: TRBD2
J gene: TRBJ2-5
clone size: few
V gene: TRBV5-1
CDR3 protein: CASSFGTSGDRAQYF
CDR3 DNA: TGCGCCAGCAGCTTTGGGACTAGCGGAGACAGGGCCCAGTACTTC

D gene: .
J gene: TRBJ2-7
clone size: .
V gene: TRBV5-6
CDR3 protein: CASSLQNSYEQYF
CDR3 DNA: TGTGCCAGCAGCTTGCAAAACTCCTACGAGCAGTACTTC

D gene: TRBD2
J gene: TRBJ2-3
clone size: few
V gene: TRBV6-5
CDR3 protein: CASRVGGTDTQYF
CDR3 DNA: TGTGCCAGCAGAGTGGGGGGGACAGATACGCAGTATTTT